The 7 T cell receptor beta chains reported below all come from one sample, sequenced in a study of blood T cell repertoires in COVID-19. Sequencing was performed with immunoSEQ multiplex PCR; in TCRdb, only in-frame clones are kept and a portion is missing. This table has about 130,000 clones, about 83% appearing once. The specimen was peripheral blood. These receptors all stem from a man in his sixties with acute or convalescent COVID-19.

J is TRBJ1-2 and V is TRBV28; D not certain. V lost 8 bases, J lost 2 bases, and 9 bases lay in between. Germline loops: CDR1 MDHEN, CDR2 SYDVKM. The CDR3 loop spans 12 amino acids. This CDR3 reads CASGHPNYGYTF. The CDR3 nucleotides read TGTGCCAGCGGGCATCCAAACTATGGCTACACCTTC.

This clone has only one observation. CDR3 DNA: TGCGCCAGCAGCTTGGGATCAGGGTATCAGCCCCAGCATTTT. Translated, it gives CASSLGSGYQPQHF. The chain combines TRBV5-1 with TRBJ1-5; possible D gene TRBD1, 5 bases. The CDR3 sequence is 14 residues long. Germline CDR1 reads SGHRS; CDR2 reads YFSETQ. With 0 bases removed from V and 5 bases from J, the gap between germline ends came to 9 bases.

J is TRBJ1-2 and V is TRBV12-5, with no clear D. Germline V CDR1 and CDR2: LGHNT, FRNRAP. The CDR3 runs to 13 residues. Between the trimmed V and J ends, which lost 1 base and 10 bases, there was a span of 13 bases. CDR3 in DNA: TGTGCTAGTGGTTTGGATGCGGGAGCCAACTACACCTTC. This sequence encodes CASGLDAGANYTF. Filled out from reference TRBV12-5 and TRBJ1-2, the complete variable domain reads DARVTQTPRHKVTEMGQEVTMRCQPILGHNTVFWYRQTMMQGLELLAYFRNRAPLDDSGMPKDRFSAEMPDATLATLKIQPSEPRDSAVYFCASGLDAGANYTFGSGTRLTVV.

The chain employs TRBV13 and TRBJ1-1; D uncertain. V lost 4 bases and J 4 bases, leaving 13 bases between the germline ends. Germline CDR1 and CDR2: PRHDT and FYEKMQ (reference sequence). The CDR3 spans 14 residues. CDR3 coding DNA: TGTGCCAGCAGCTACCCCTCCGGGAGCACTGAAGCTTTCTTT. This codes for CASSYPSGSTEAFF.

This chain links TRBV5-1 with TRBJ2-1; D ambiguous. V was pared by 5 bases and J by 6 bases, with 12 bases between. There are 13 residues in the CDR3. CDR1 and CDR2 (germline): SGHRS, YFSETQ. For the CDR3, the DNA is TGCGCCAGCAGGTGGGCGCCTGTCAATGAGCAGTTCTTC. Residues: CASRWAPVNEQFF.

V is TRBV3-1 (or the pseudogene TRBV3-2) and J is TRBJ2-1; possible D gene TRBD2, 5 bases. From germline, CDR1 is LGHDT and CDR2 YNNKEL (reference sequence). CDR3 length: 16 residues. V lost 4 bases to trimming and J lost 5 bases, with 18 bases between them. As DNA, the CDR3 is TGTGCCAGCAGCCTGGAGGAGGCAGGAAAAAACAATGAGCAGTTCTTC. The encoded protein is CASSLEEAGKNNEQFF.

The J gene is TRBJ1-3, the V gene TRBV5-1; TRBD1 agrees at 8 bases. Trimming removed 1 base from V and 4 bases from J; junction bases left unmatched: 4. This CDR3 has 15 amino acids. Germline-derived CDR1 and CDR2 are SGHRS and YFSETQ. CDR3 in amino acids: CASSLSSGGGNTIYF. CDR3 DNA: TGCGCCAGCAGCTTGAGCTCAGGGGGCGGAAACACCATATATTTT. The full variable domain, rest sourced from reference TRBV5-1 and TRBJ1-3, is KAGVTQTPRYLIKTRGQQVTLSCSPISGHRSVSWYQQTPGQGLQFLFEYFSETQRNKGNFPGRFSGRQFSNSRSEMNVSTLELGDSALYLCASSLSSGGGNTIYFGEGSWLTVV.